A single sample is the source of the 12 T cell receptor beta chains below, sequenced in a study of vaccination and CD4 T cells after COVID-19 (dated 2022 in TCRdb). Their antigens are not known. The method behind the library was PCR. Sequencer: Illumina iSeq 100. DNA from cultured CD4+ T cells was subjected to TCR sequencing with the Oncomine TCR Beta short-read assay at the Johns Hopkins FTIC core. Using fastp trimming at Q25 and MiXCR clonotype assembly, TCRdb reanalyzed the public sequencing data and kept in-frame beta chains. Rows merge per CDR3 protein into single entries with the most common DNA and genes. The sample profile shows some 25,000 distinct CDR3 sequences; about 52% of them were found once. Roughly 6% of the sample lies in the top ten. Interpreted using the paper, the treatment or condition label stands for: roughly 10-day PBMC culture with coronavirus spike peptide pools or control peptides (ViraFEST assay).

The sequenced sample was CD4+ T cells from blood, cultured in vitro. These receptors all come from a human donor who had recovered from COVID-19.

This clonotype has more than one count but fewer than ten. This chain connects TRBV24-1 to TRBJ2-3, with D hard to call. Trimming shortened V by 9 bases and J by 1 base, and 7 bases separated the two germline ends. The germline CDR1 and CDR2 sequences are KGHDR and SFDVKD. The CDR3 is 12 residues long. The CDR3 spells CATAAGTDTQYF. As DNA, the CDR3 is TGTGCCACCGCGGCAGGCACAGATACGCAGTATTTT.

The chain links TRBV7-9 to TRBJ2-7, with 8 bases identical to TRBD1. Germline CDR1 and CDR2: SEHNR and FQNEAQ (reference sequence). This CDR3 has 14 residues. V shed 1 base and J 6 bases; nucleotides not matched to a gene: 5. The CDR3 DNA follows: TGTGCCAGCAGCTTAGAGGGACAGGAATCCGAGCAGTACTTC. Its protein product is CASSLEGQESEQYF.

This chain connects TRBV10-3 to TRBJ2-2, with 9 bases lining up with TRBD2. Looked up from germline, CDR1 is ENHRY and CDR2 is SYGVKD. The CDR3 consists of 12 residues. V was pared by 11 bases and J by 5 bases, with 3 bases of the junction left unmatched. In nucleotides, the CDR3 is TGTGCCGTTAGCGGGAGTACCGGGGAGCTGTTTTTT. Residues: CAVSGSTGELFF.

This clonotype showed up just a few times. This rearrangement joins TRBV27 to TRBJ2-5; no clear D gene. CDR1 is MNHEY, CDR2 SMNVEV, per germline (reference sequence). V was shortened by 4 bases and J by 4 bases, with 19 bases between the two germline ends. This CDR3 region has 16 residues. This CDR3 reads CASSYTMASVGETQYF. CDR3 sequence (DNA): TGTGCCAGCAGTTACACTATGGCGTCGGTGGGAGAGACCCAGTACTTC.

This clonotype was found once. This chain joins TRBV28 and TRBJ2-7; possible D gene TRBD1, 6 bases. The CDR3 is 16 amino acids. Deletions cut 3 bases from V and 3 bases from J, with 18 bases between. CDR1 is MDHEN and CDR2 is SYDVKM in the germline V gene. The CDR3 loop reads CASSFHYLGQSYEQYF. The CDR3 DNA sequence: TGTGCCAGCAGTTTCCACTACCTTGGACAGAGCTACGAGCAGTACTTC.

This chain joins TRBV6-1 and TRBJ2-7; a possible D gene is TRBD2 (7 bases). Germline lookup yields CDR1 MNHNS and CDR2 SASEGT. V lost 2 bases and J 2 bases, leaving 16 bases between the germline ends. The length of the CDR3 is 16 residues. The CDR3 region has the DNA TGTGCCAGCAGTGAACCGGGGGGCGTAGTTACCTACGAGCAGTACTTC. Translation gives CASSEPGGVVTYEQYF.

The rearrangement uses TRBV4-1 and TRBJ1-1, with D possibly matching TRBD1 (6 bases). The germline gives CDR1 MGHRA, CDR2 YSYEKL. The V end lost 3 bases, the J end lost 6 bases, and 20 bases lay between the germline ends. This CDR3 spans 16 amino acids. The CDR3 bases are TGCGCCAGCAGCCAGTCAAGGGGGGGTCGTGTGGCTGAAGCTTTCTTT. It specifies CASSQSRGGRVAEAFF.

The chain combines TRBV27 with TRBJ1-6, with 9 bases fitting TRBD1. Trimming at V came to 5 bases and at J to 2 bases, leaving 13 bases not matched to a gene. In germline, CDR1 is MNHEY, CDR2 SMNVEV (reference sequence). There are 19 residues in the CDR3. CDR3 nucleotides: TGTGCCAGCAGTCCCGGGACAGGGTTATTAAGGACCTATAATTCACCCCTCCACTTT. Its protein product is CASSPGTGLLRTYNSPLHF.

This chain uses TRBV7-2 with TRBJ2-7; 12 nucleotides line up with TRBD2. The CDR3 is 16 residues long. Germline CDR1 and CDR2: SGHTA and FQGNSA. V shed 5 bases and J 3 bases; nucleotides not matched to a gene: 8. The CDR3 is CASSPTGTSGLYEQYF. CDR3 DNA sequence: TGTGCCAGCAGCCCGACGGGGACTAGCGGGCTCTACGAGCAGTACTTC.

This chain connects TRBV28 to TRBJ1-5; D is ambiguous. V was clipped by 4 bases and J by 8 bases, with 3 bases between them. This CDR3 is 10 amino acids long. Germline V gene sequence: CDR1 MDHEN, CDR2 SYDVKM. The CDR3 is CASSYEPQHF. The CDR3 DNA follows: TGTGCCAGCAGTTATGAGCCCCAGCATTTT.

This clonotype showed up just a few times. In DNA form, the CDR3 reads TGTGCCAGCAGCTTAGGTAGCAGGGCAGATACGCAGTATTTT. Translated: CASSLGSRADTQYF. The chain uses TRBV7-2 and TRBJ2-3; D perhaps matches TRBD1 (5 bases). Per germline, CDR1 SGHTA and CDR2 FQGNSA. This CDR3 is built from 14 residues. The V gene lost 1 base and the J gene lost 4 bases, with 9 bases spanning the gap.

This chain uses TRBV20-1 with TRBJ2-3; D is unclear. Germline CDR1 and CDR2: DFQATT and SNEGSKA (reference sequence). Trimming cost V 4 bases and J 2 bases, with 7 bases left between them. The CDR3 is made up of 12 amino acids. The CDR3 region is CSATDLTDTQYF. CDR3 nucleotide sequence: TGCAGTGCTACGGATCTCACAGATACGCAGTATTTT.